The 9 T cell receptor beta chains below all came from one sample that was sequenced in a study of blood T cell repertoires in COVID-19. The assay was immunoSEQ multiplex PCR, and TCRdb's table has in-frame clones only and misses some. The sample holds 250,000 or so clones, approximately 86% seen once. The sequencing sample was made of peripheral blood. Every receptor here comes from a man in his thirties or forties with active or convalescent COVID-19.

Here the CDR3 DNA reads TGCGCCAGCATCCCCCTCCCGGGACAAGAGACCCAGTACTTC. Its translation is CASIPLPGQETQYF. This rearrangement joins TRBV5-1 to TRBJ2-5, with D perhaps TRBD2 (5 bases). Germline CDR1 is SGHRS and CDR2 is YFSETQ. V lost 6 bases, J lost 2 bases, and 14 bases lay in between. The CDR3 length is 14 residues.

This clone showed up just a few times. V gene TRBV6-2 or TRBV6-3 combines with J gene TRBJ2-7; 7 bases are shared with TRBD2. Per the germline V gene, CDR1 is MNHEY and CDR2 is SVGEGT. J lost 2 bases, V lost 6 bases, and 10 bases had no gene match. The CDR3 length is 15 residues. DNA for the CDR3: TGTGCCAGCAGCCGAAGCGGGGCCCTCGCCTACGAGCAGTACTTC. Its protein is CASSRSGALAYEQYF.

For the CDR3, the DNA is TGTGCCAGCAGCCAAGGAGATCAGCCCCAGCATTTT. Translating it yields CASSQGDQPQHF. The J gene is TRBJ1-5, the V gene TRBV3-1 (or the pseudogene TRBV3-2), with D unresolved. Per germline, CDR1 LGHDT and CDR2 YNNKEL (reference sequence). V was clipped by 1 base and J by 5 bases, with 3 bases between them. The CDR3 is 12 amino acids.

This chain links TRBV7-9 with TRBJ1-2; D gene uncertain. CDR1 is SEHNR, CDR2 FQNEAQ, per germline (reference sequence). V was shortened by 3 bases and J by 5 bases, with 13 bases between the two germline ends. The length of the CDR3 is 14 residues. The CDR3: CASSLREDPYGYTF. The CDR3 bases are TGTGCCAGCAGCTTGCGGGAGGATCCATATGGCTACACCTTC.

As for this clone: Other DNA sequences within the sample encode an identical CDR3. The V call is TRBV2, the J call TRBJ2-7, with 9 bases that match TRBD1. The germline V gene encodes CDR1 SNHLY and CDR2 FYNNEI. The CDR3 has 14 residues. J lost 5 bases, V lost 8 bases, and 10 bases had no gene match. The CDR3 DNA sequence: TGTGCCAGCCGGCCGGGACAGGGCCTCCACGAGCAGTACTTC. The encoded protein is CASRPGQGLHEQYF. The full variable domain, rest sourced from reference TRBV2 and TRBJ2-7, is EPEVTQTPSHQVTQMGQEVILRCVPISNHLYFYWYRQILGQKVEFLVSFYNNEISEKSEIFDDQFSVERPDGSNFTLKIRSTKLEDSAMYFCASRPGQGLHEQYFGPGTRLTVT.

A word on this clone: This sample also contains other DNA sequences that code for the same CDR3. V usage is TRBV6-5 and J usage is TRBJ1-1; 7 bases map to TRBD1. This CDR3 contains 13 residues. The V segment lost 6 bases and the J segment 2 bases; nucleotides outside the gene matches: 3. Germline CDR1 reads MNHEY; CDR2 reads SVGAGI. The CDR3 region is CASSRDRNTEAFF. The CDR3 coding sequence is TGTGCCAGCAGCCGGGACAGAAACACTGAAGCTTTCTTT.

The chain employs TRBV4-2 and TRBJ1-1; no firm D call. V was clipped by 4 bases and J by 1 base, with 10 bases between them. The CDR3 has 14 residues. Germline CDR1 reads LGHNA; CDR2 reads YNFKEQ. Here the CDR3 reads CASSLHRGNTEAFF. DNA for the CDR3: TGTGCCAGCAGCCTACATCGGGGGAACACTGAAGCTTTCTTT.

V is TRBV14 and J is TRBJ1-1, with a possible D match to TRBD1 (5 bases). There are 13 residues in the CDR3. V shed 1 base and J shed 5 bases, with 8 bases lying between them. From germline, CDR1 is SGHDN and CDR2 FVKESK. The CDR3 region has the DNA TGTGCCAGCAGCCAAGGACAGTGGACTGAAGCTTTCTTT. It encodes CASSQGQWTEAFF.

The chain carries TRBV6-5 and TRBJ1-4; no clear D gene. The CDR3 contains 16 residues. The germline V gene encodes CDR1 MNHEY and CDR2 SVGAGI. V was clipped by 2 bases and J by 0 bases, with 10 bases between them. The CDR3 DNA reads TGTGCCAGCAGTTACGGCGGAGTTTCAACTAATGAAAAACTGTTTTTT. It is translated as CASSYGGVSTNEKLFF.